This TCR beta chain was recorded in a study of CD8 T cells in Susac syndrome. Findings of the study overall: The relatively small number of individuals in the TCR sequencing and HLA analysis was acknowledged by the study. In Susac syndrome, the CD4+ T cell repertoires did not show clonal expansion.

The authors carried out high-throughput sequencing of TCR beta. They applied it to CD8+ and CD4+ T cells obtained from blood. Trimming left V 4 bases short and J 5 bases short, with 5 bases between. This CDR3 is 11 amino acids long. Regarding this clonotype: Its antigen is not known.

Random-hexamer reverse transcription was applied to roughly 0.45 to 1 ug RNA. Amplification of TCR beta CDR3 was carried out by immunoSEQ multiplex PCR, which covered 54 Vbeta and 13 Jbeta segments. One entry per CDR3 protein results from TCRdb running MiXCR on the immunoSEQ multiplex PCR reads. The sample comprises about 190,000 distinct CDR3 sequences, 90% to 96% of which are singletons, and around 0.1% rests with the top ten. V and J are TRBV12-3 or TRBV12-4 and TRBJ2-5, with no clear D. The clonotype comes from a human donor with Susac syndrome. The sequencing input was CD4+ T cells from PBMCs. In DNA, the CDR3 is TGTGCCAGCAGTTCTGTGGAGACCCAGTACTTC. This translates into CASSSVETQYF.